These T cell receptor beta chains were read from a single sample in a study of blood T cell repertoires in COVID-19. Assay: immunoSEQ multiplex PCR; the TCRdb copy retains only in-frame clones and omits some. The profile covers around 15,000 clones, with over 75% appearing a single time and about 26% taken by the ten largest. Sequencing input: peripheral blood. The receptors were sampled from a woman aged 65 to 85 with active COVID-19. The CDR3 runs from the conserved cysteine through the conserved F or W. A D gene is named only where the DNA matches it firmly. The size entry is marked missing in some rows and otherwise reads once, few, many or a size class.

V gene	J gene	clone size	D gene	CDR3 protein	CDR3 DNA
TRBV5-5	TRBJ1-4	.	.	CASSPLGQSNEKLFF	TGTGCCAGCAGCCCGCTGGGGCAGTCTAATGAAAAACTGTTTTTT
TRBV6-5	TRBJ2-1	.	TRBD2	CASSSYMTSGSRFF	TGTGCCAGCAGCTCTTACATGACTAGCGGGAGCCGGTTCTTC
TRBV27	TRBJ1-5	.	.	CASSTGGGRGNQPQHF	TGTGCCAGCAGTACCGGGGGAGGGAGGGGCAATCAGCCCCAGCATTTT
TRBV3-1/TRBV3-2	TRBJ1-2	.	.	CASSQNRAGAVGYTF	TGTGCCAGCAGCCAAAACAGGGCGGGGGCGGTAGGCTACACCTTC
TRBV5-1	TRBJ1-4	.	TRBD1	CASSDHRGKNEKLFF	TGCGCCAGCAGCGACCACAGGGGGAAGAATGAAAAACTGTTTTTT
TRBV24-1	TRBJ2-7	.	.	CATSDLDGRVSYEQYF	TGTGCCACCAGTGATTTAGACGGCAGGGTATCCTACGAGCAGTACTTC
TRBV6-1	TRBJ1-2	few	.	CASSEEGEGNYGYTF	TGTGCCAGCAGTGAAGAAGGGGAGGGGAACTATGGCTACACCTTC
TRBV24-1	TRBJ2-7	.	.	CATSGPGADYEQYF	TGTGCCACCAGTGGGCCAGGGGCAGACTACGAGCAGTACTTC
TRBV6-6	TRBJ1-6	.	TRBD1	CASSLVGQVNSPLHF	TGTGCCAGCAGTTTAGTGGGACAGGTCAATTCACCCCTCCACTTT
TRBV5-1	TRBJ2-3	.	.	CASTTSGSTDTQYF	TGCGCCAGCACCACCAGCGGGAGCACAGATACGCAGTATTTT
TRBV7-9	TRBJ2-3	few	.	CASSLETSTDTQYF	TGTGCCAGCAGCTTAGAAACAAGCACAGATACGCAGTATTTT
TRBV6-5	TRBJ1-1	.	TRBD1	CASSVDRGEAFF	TGTGCCAGCAGCGTAGACAGGGGAGAAGCTTTCTTT
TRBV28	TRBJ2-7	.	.	CASTMAGAHSYEQYF	TGTGCCAGCACAATGGCAGGGGCCCACTCCTACGAGCAGTACTTC
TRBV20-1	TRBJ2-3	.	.	CSPDNVDTQYF	TGCAGTCCCGACAACGTAGATACGCAGTATTTT
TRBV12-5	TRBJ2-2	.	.	CASAYRVPGELFF	TGTGCTAGTGCCTACAGGGTCCCCGGGGAGCTGTTTTTT
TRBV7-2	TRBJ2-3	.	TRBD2	CASSLDRSSGRSDTQYF	TGTGCCAGCAGCTTAGATCGTTCTAGCGGGAGGTCGGATACGCAGTATTTT
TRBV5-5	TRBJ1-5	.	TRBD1	CASSAVGTGLGQPQHF	TGTGCCAGCAGCGCGGTAGGGACAGGGCTTGGTCAGCCCCAGCATTTT
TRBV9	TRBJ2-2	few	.	CASSRLEPNTGELFF	TGTGCCAGCAGCCGACTCGAGCCGAACACCGGGGAGCTGTTTTTT
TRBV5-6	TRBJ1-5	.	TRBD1	CASSFWTGSDQPQHF	TGTGCCAGCAGCTTCTGGACAGGGAGCGATCAGCCCCAGCATTTT
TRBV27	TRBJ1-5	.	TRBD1	CASSTGQGFGQPQHF	TGTGCCAGCAGCACGGGACAGGGGTTTGGTCAGCCCCAGCATTTT
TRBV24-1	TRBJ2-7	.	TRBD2	CATSDPVGTSGSEQYF	TGTGCCACCAGTGATCCAGTCGGGACTAGCGGGTCCGAGCAGTACTTC
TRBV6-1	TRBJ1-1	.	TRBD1	CASSDTGQGAWGNTEAFF	TGTGCCAGCAGTGATACGGGACAGGGGGCCTGGGGGAACACTGAAGCTTTCTTT
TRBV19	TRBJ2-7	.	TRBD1	CASRNTATGYPYEQYF	TGTGCCAGTAGGAATACCGCGACAGGGTACCCCTACGAGCAGTACTTC
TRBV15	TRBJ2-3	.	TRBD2	CATSFRTSGADTQYF	TGTGCCACCAGCTTTAGGACTAGCGGTGCAGATACGCAGTATTTT
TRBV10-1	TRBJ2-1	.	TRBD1	CASSPGTGTREQFF	TGCGCCAGCAGTCCCGGGACAGGGACACGTGAGCAGTTCTTC
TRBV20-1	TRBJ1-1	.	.	CSASTGIRNTEAFF	TGCAGTGCTAGTACAGGGATTAGGAACACTGAAGCTTTCTTT
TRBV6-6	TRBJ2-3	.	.	CASSPRRQDTQYF	TGTGCCAGCAGCCCCCGGCGGCAAGATACGCAGTATTTT
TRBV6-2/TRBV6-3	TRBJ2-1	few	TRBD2	CASSYESREVHNEQFF	TGTGCCAGCAGTTACGAGTCCCGGGAGGTCCACAATGAGCAGTTCTTC
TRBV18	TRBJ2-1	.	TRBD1	CASSPTGTGYNEQFF	TGTGCCAGCTCACCCACCGGGACAGGATACAATGAGCAGTTCTTC
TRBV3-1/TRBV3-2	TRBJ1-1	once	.	CASSQVGGGEAFF	TGTGCCAGCAGCCAAGTGGGGGGGGGAGAAGCTTTCTTT
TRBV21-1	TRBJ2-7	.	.	CASSTPWGLASGEEQYF	TGTGCCAGCAGCACACCCTGGGGACTAGCCTCAGGTGAGGAGCAGTACTTC
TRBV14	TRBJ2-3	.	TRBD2	CASSQDFGLAGGTDTQYF	TGTGCCAGCAGCCAAGATTTTGGACTAGCGGGAGGCACAGATACGCAGTATTTT
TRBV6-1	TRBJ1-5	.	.	CASSEAGQRGSNQPQHF	TGTGCCAGCAGTGAAGCCGGACAGCGGGGGAGCAATCAGCCCCAGCATTTT
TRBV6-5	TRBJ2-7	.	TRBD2	CASQTLTSVEEQYF	TGTGCCAGTCAGACCCTGACTAGCGTTGAAGAGCAGTACTTC
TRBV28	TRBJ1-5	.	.	CASSLSFRANQPQHF	TGTGCCAGCAGTCTAAGTTTCAGGGCGAATCAGCCCCAGCATTTT
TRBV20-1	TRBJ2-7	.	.	CSASSGQPFSYEQYF	TGCAGTGCTAGTTCCGGACAGCCGTTCTCCTACGAGCAGTACTTC
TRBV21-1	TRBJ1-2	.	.	CASSKSVQGANYGYTF	TGTGCCAGCAGCAAATCCGTACAGGGGGCTAACTATGGCTACACCTTC
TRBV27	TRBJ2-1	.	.	CASSLSSYNEQFF	TGTGCCAGCAGTTTGAGCTCCTACAATGAGCAGTTCTTC
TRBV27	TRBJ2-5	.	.	CASSFCMAQETQYF	TGTGCCAGCAGTTTCTGTATGGCTCAAGAGACCCAGTACTTC
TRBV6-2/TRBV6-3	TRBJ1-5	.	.	CASSFSTGTLTGRQPQHF	TGTGCCAGCAGTTTTAGTACAGGGACCCTTACGGGGAGACAGCCCCAGCATTTT
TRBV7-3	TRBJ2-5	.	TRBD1	CASSSDRGPETQYF	TGTGCCAGCAGCTCGGACAGGGGGCCAGAGACCCAGTACTTC
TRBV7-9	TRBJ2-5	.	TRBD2	CASSLSLAGETQYF	TGTGCCAGCAGCTTATCCCTAGCGGGGGAGACCCAGTACTTC
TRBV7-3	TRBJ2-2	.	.	CASSRTGDNTGELFF	TGTGCCAGCAGTCGGACGGGGGATAACACCGGGGAGCTGTTTTTT
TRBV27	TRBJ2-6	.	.	CASSPLSSGANVLTF	TGTGCCAGCAGTCCCTTGAGCTCTGGGGCCAACGTCCTGACTTTC
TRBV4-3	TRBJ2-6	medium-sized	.	CASSQDRLLSGANVLTF	TGCGCCAGCAGCCAAGATAGACTGCTCTCTGGGGCCAACGTCCTGACTTTC
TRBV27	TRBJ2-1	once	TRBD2	CASSGTSGSYEQFF	TGTGCCAGCAGCGGGACTAGCGGGAGCTATGAGCAGTTCTTC
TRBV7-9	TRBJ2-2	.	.	CASSHLTGKNTGELFF	TGTGCCAGCAGCCACCTGACAGGCAAGAACACCGGGGAGCTGTTTTTT
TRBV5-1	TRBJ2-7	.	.	CASSWMSGTSYEQYF	TGCGCCAGCAGCTGGATGTCCGGGACTTCTTACGAGCAGTACTTC
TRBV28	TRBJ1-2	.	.	CASSLFRGFGYTF	TGTGCCAGCAGTTTATTTCGGGGGTTCGGCTACACCTTC
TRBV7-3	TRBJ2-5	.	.	CASSSTGRETQYF	TGTGCCAGCAGTTCGACAGGGAGGGAGACCCAGTACTTC
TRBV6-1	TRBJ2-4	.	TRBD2	CASSERASGRVQDF	TGTGCCAGCAGTGAAAGGGCTAGCGGGAGAGTGCAGGACTTC
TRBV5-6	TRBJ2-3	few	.	CASSLGQLARARDTQYF	TGTGCCAGCAGCTTGGGTCAGTTGGCTAGAGCTAGAGATACGCAGTATTTT
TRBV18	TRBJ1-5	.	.	CASSSDGGGQPQHF	TGTGCCAGCTCATCGGACGGGGGTGGTCAGCCCCAGCATTTT
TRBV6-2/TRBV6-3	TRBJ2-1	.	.	CASSYSNPSGNQFF	TGTGCCAGCAGTTACTCGAACCCCTCAGGGAATCAGTTCTTC
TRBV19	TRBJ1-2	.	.	CASSILEEYYGYTF	TGTGCCAGTAGTATCTTGGAGGAATACTATGGCTACACCTTC
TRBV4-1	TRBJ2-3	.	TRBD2	CASSQVAGVGDTQYF	TGCGCCAGCAGCCAAGTAGCGGGAGTCGGGGATACGCAGTATTTT
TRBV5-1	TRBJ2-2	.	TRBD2	CASNQLAPTGELFF	TGCGCCAGCAATCAACTAGCGCCTACCGGGGAGCTGTTTTTT
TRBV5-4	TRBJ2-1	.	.	CASSRLGASSYNEQFF	TGTGCCAGCAGCCGGCTGGGGGCTAGCTCCTACAATGAGCAGTTCTTC